Below are 32 T cell receptor beta chains sequenced from a single sample in a study of OX40 agonist ivuxolimab in advanced cancers. Profiling relied on immunoSEQ multiplex PCR, and the TCRdb table lists in-frame clones only, not all of them. This sample yields over 80,000 clones, of which 75% to 90% are seen a single time; more than 0.75% belongs to the top ten. This sample comprised CD4+ or CD8+ T cells sorted from blood, obtained in a trial of the OX40 agonist ivuxolimab. Source of these receptors: an adult with an advanced solid tumor such as melanoma, head and neck, liver or kidney cancer.

The chain has TRBV29-1 and TRBJ1-3; no definite D call. This CDR3 region has 14 residues. From germline, CDR1 is SQVTM and CDR2 ANQGSEA. V was shortened by 6 bases and J by 0 bases, with 12 bases between the two germline ends. The DNA of the CDR3 is TGCAGCGTATCCGACGGGGACTCTGGAAACACCATATATTTT. Protein sequence: CSVSDGDSGNTIYF.

The chain carries TRBV5-1 and TRBJ1-6; no definite D call. The CDR3 extends over 15 amino acids. Trimming removed 4 bases at V and 0 bases at J, with 8 bases between. CDR1 SGHRS and CDR2 YFSETQ come from the germline V gene. The CDR3 DNA sequence: TGCGCCAGCAGCATGGTCATCTCCTATAATTCACCCCTCCACTTT. Translated, it gives CASSMVISYNSPLHF.

This chain joins TRBV2 and TRBJ2-5; tentatively, D is TRBD1 (6 bases). The CDR3 spans 15 residues. The V gene lost 2 bases and the J gene lost 5 bases, with 15 bases spanning the gap. Per germline, CDR1 SNHLY and CDR2 FYNNEI. The CDR3 loop reads CASSEMIRDTETQYF. CDR3 nucleotide sequence: TGTGCCAGCAGTGAAATGATCAGGGACACCGAGACCCAGTACTTC.

The V and J genes are TRBV7-6 and TRBJ1-5; 9 bases align to TRBD1. Germline V gives CDR1 SGHVS, CDR2 FNYEAQ. V lost 5 bases, J lost 3 bases, and 2 bases stayed unmatched. The CDR3 covers 14 residues. The CDR3 loop is CASSRTGDNQPQHF. The CDR3 nucleotides read TGTGCCAGCAGCCGGACAGGGGACAATCAGCCCCAGCATTTT.

The chain joins TRBV5-1 to TRBJ2-6, with D perhaps matching TRBD2 (6 bases). V gave up 3 bases and J gave up 4 bases, with 14 bases separating them. The CDR3 runs 16 residues. CDR1 SGHRS and CDR2 YFSETQ come from the germline V gene. CDR3 nucleotide sequence: TGCGCCAGCAGCTGGACGGGGGTATCCGGGGCCAACGTCCTGACTTTC. This gives the protein CASSWTGVSGANVLTF.

This chain links TRBV11-3 with TRBJ1-2; D gene unclear. Germline lookup yields CDR1 SGHNT and CDR2 YENEEA. The CDR3 spans 18 residues. V was cut by 0 bases and J by 5 bases, with 22 bases left in between. CDR3 bases: TGTGCCAGCAGCTTAGATCGGCACCAGGTCGGGTTAGGGTATGGCTACACCTTC. Translating gives CASSLDRHQVGLGYGYTF.

The gene calls are TRBV21-1 and TRBJ2-5. TRBV21-1 is a pseudogene locus. CDR3 length: 12 amino acids. CDR3 DNA: TGTGCCAGCACCCCCGCCCAAGAGACCCAGTACTTC. Its protein product is CASTPAQETQYF.

This clone was seen once. CDR3 sequence reads: CASSQDVGTQYF. CDR3 bases: TGTGCCAGCAGCCAAGACGTCGGGACCCAGTACTTC. The gene calls are TRBV14 and TRBJ2-5, with D unresolved. The CDR3 extends over 12 amino acids. Germline V gives CDR1 SGHDN, CDR2 FVKESK. V was pared by 0 bases and J by 7 bases, with 6 bases between.

On this clone itself: It may be a read error: a sequence one base away is much more abundant. The chain links TRBV5-4 to TRBJ1-5, with D possibly being TRBD1 (6 bases). V lost 0 bases and J lost 6, with 7 bases in between. The CDR3 has 13 amino acids. The germline CDR1 and CDR2 sequences are SGHNT and YYREEE (reference sequence). The chain's CDR3 is CASSLDRAQPQHF. The CDR3 DNA is TGTGCCAGCAGCTTGGACAGGGCTCAGCCCCAGCATTTT.

The J gene is TRBJ2-5, the V gene TRBV5-1; the match to TRBD2 covers 7 bases. CDR3 length equals 13 residues. From germline, CDR1 is SGHRS and CDR2 YFSETQ. J gave up 3 bases and V 7 bases, and 6 bases lay outside the gene matches. The CDR3 nucleotides are TGCGCCAGCCTGATGGCGGGGGAAGAGACCCAGTACTTC. Translation gives CASLMAGEETQYF.

The genes are TRBV19 and TRBJ2-7, with unresolved D. Gene TRBJ2-5 matches the end of the DNA better, so the J call may be wrong. Germline values: CDR1 LNHDA, CDR2 SQIVND (reference sequence). The CDR3 spans 11 residues. Here the CDR3 reads CASSLEETQYF. For the CDR3, the DNA is TGTGCCAGTAGTCTGGAAGAGACCCAGTACTTC.

The V gene is TRBV7-2, the J gene TRBJ2-3, with unresolved D. V gave up 2 bases and J gave up 0 bases, with 6 bases separating them. Germline V lookup: CDR1 SGHTA, CDR2 FQGNSA. There are 14 residues in the CDR3. The CDR3 spells CASSLIASTDTQYF. In DNA, the CDR3 is TGTGCCAGCAGCTTAATTGCCAGCACAGATACGCAGTATTTT.

In this sample, this clone turned up a few times. The gene calls are TRBV19 and TRBJ1-2, with a possible D match to TRBD1 (6 bases). Trimming cost V 6 bases and J 8 bases, with 19 bases left between them. CDR3 length equals 14 residues. The germline gives CDR1 LNHDA, CDR2 SQIVND (reference sequence). As DNA, the CDR3 is TGTGCCAGTAGCCAGTCGGGGGGGGCGCGAGGCTACACCTTC. It yields the protein CASSQSGGARGYTF.

This chain links TRBV5-4 with TRBJ2-2; possible D gene TRBD1, 6 bases. CDR1 is SGHNT, CDR2 YYREEE, per germline (reference sequence). CDR3 length: 15 residues. Trimming left V 5 bases short and J 4 bases short, with 15 bases between. The CDR3, as DNA: TGTGCCAGCAGTAAGTTACAGGGCACCACCGGGGAGCTGTTTTTT. Translated, it gives CASSKLQGTTGELFF.

V and J are TRBV29-1 and TRBJ2-7; 8 bases match TRBD1. This CDR3 has 13 residues. The junction had 14 bases not matched to a gene; V was cut back by 4 bases and J by 12 bases. Germline V CDR1 and CDR2: SQVTM, ANQGSEA. Here the CDR3 reads CSVGGTDRARRYF. CDR3 nucleotides: TGCAGCGTTGGGGGGACGGACAGGGCGCGGCGGTACTTC.

This clone was detected a few times. V usage is TRBV18 and J usage is TRBJ2-2; 8 bases are shared with TRBD1. The CDR3 consists of 16 residues. Germline V lookup: CDR1 KGHSH, CDR2 LQKENI. The V and J ends lost 0 bases and 3 bases, in that order; junction bases with no gene match: 3. CDR3 DNA sequence: TGTGCCAGCTCACCACCCGGGACAGGTTACACCGGGGAGCTGTTTTTT. It yields the protein CASSPPGTGYTGELFF.

V and J are TRBV5-4 and TRBJ2-5; D might be TRBD1 or TRBD2, each matching 5 bases. V was clipped by 1 base and J by 5 bases, with 15 bases between them. The CDR3 sequence is 15 residues long. Germline CDR1 and CDR2: SGHNT and YYREEE (reference sequence). The CDR3 nucleotides read TGTGCCAGCAGCTTGAGGTCCGGGGCCGGGGAGACCCAGTACTTC. Protein: CASSLRSGAGETQYF.

This chain uses TRBV5-4 with TRBJ1-4; 8 positions match TRBD1. There are 15 residues in the CDR3. V shed 2 bases, J shed 5 bases, and the junction held 5 bases outside the gene matches. The V gene's germline CDR1 is SGHNT and CDR2 YYREEE (reference sequence). The CDR3 is CASSLRQGINEKLFF. The CDR3, as DNA: TGTGCCAGCAGCTTAAGACAGGGGATAAATGAAAAACTGTTTTTT.

CDR3 amino acids: CASSQQGTGITYEQYF. CDR3 in DNA: TGTGCCAGCAGCCAACAAGGGACAGGGATTACCTACGAGCAGTACTTC. The V and J genes are TRBV4-2 and TRBJ2-7; 9 bases agree with TRBD1. V shed 2 bases and J 2 bases; nucleotides not matched to a gene: 7. The germline gives CDR1 LGHNA, CDR2 YNFKEQ. The CDR3 is 16 residues long.

The V and J genes are TRBV19 and TRBJ2-5, with 8 bases that match TRBD2. Germline-derived CDR1 and CDR2 are LNHDA and SQIVND (reference sequence). The CDR3 loop spans 16 amino acids. J was trimmed by 4 bases and V by 2 bases; bases with no gene match: 9. The CDR3 bases are TGTGCCAGTAGTATACGGGGGGGTCTAATAGGAGAGACCCAGTACTTC. Protein: CASSIRGGLIGETQYF.

V gene TRBV5-1 combines with J gene TRBJ2-2, with 7 bases fitting TRBD1. From germline, CDR1 is SGHRS and CDR2 YFSETQ. The CDR3 loop spans 16 amino acids. The V segment lost 4 bases and the J segment 2 bases; nucleotides outside the gene matches: 8. The CDR3 reads CASSPKGQINTGELFF. CDR3 in DNA: TGCGCCAGCAGCCCAAAGGGACAGATAAACACCGGGGAGCTGTTTTTT. Variable domain in full (rest from reference TRBV5-1 and TRBJ2-2): KAGVTQTPRYLIKTRGQQVTLSCSPISGHRSVSWYQQTPGQGLQFLFEYFSETQRNKGNFPGRFSGRQFSNSRSEMNVSTLELGDSALYLCASSPKGQINTGELFFGEGSRLTVL.

V is TRBV6-6 and J is TRBJ1-2; D is undetermined. V was trimmed by 6 bases and J by 1 base, leaving 9 bases between them. This CDR3 contains 13 residues. Germline V gene data show CDR1 as MNHNY and CDR2 as SVGAGI (reference sequence). This chain's CDR3 is CASSPWVNYGYTF. The CDR3 DNA sequence: TGTGCCAGCAGCCCTTGGGTTAACTATGGCTACACCTTC.

The V and J genes are TRBV7-2 and TRBJ2-5; D unclear. The ends were cut back, 5 bases at V and 5 bases at J, with 9 bases in the middle. The CDR3 sequence is 12 residues long. Germline V lookup: CDR1 SGHTA, CDR2 FQGNSA. CDR3 region: CASSEVGETQYF. The CDR3 DNA reads as TGTGCCAGCAGCGAAGTCGGCGAGACCCAGTACTTC.

The chain employs TRBV18 and TRBJ1-3; D may be TRBD1 (5 bases). The V gene lost 5 bases and the J gene lost 4 bases, with 9 bases spanning the gap. Germline-derived CDR1 and CDR2 are KGHSH and LQKENI. The CDR3 runs to 13 residues. This CDR3 reads CASSGGSGNTIYF. In nucleotides, the CDR3 is TGTGCCAGCTCAGGGGGATCCGGAAACACCATATATTTT.

J is TRBJ2-1 and V is TRBV4-2; D gene uncertain. Between the trimmed V and J ends, which lost 4 bases and 3 bases, there was a span of 10 bases. This CDR3 contains 14 residues. Germline CDR1 LGHNA, CDR2 YNFKEQ. CDR3 DNA sequence: TGTGCCAGCAGCCCCAGATTGGACTACAATGAGCAGTTCTTC. As protein: CASSPRLDYNEQFF.

This clone turned up a few times. V gene TRBV5-1 combines with J gene TRBJ2-2; D is unclear. V lost 2 bases, J lost 7 bases, and 6 bases lay in between. Germline V lookup: CDR1 SGHRS, CDR2 YFSETQ. This CDR3 spans 12 amino acids. The CDR3 sequence is CASSFINGELFF. The CDR3 coding sequence is TGCGCCAGCAGCTTTATAAACGGGGAGCTGTTTTTT.

This clone was recorded a few times. The gene calls are TRBV7-2 and TRBJ1-2, with D maybe TRBD1 (5 bases). There are 13 residues in the CDR3. Germline lookup yields CDR1 SGHTA and CDR2 FQGNSA. The V end lost 5 bases, the J end lost 0 bases, and 7 bases lay between the germline ends. The CDR3 loop is CASSPTANYGYTF. DNA for the CDR3: TGTGCCAGCAGCCCGACAGCTAACTATGGCTACACCTTC.

The V and J genes are TRBV15 and TRBJ2-5; D unclear. Looked up from germline, CDR1 is LNHNV and CDR2 is YYDKDF (reference sequence). The CDR3 is 14 residues long. The germline V and J ends were trimmed by 0 bases and 0 bases, with 5 bases remaining between them. Here the CDR3 reads CATSRDPNQETQYF. DNA for the CDR3: TGTGCCACCAGCAGAGATCCGAACCAAGAGACCCAGTACTTC.

V usage is TRBV19 and J usage is TRBJ2-2; a possible D gene is TRBD1 (5 bases). Per the germline V gene, CDR1 is LNHDA and CDR2 is SQIVND (reference sequence). Trimming removed 8 bases from V and 1 base from J, with 8 bases in between. The CDR3 has 13 residues. Here the CDR3 DNA reads TGTGCCAGTGGGGCAGGGAACACCGGGGAGCTGTTTTTT. This codes for CASGAGNTGELFF.

The chain employs TRBV7-8 and TRBJ2-5, with D possibly being TRBD2 (6 bases). Germline CDR1 SGHVS, CDR2 FQNEAQ. The CDR3 is 16 amino acids. V dropped 3 bases and J dropped 3 bases, with 17 bases sitting between them. The CDR3 DNA reads as TGTGCCAGCAGCTTTTGGAGGGACCCAGCAAAAGAGACCCAGTACTTC. The encoded protein is CASSFWRDPAKETQYF.

The rearrangement joins TRBV5-1 to TRBJ2-1; D uncertain. This CDR3 is 15 amino acids long. Trimming took off 0 bases at V and 6 bases at J, with 13 bases between the two ends. The germline V gene encodes CDR1 SGHRS and CDR2 YFSETQ. The CDR3 region is CASSLVPGGSNEQFF. The CDR3 region has the DNA TGCGCCAGCAGCTTGGTTCCGGGTGGGTCCAATGAGCAGTTCTTC.

In this sample, this clone turned up a few times. The V and J genes are TRBV9 and TRBJ2-2; D possibly matches TRBD1 or TRBD2 (5 bases each). Germline CDR1 SGDLS, CDR2 YYNGEE. The CDR3 totals 15 residues. Trimming removed 4 bases at V and 2 bases at J, with 12 bases between. The CDR3 DNA reads as TGTGCCAGCAGCCCTGTGGGGGATAACACCGGGGAGCTGTTTTTT. Translating it yields CASSPVGDNTGELFF.